The text below deals with one T cell receptor beta chain. Its target antigen remains unknown. Per-base quality was not reported, and no clone a single base away is much larger than it. The data were taken from a study of blood T cell repertoires in COVID-19 (dated by TCRdb to the early 2020s). With respect to the entire study: Samples from collaborators originated in the United States, Italy and Spain and spanned both the acute and convalescent phases of COVID-19. The material from the prospective study consisted of cDNA or gDNA derived from T cells, B-cell-depleted T cells, or PBMCs. The dataset comprised deeply sampled blood TCRbeta repertoires from subjects exposed to, actively infected with, or recovered from COVID-19. The repertoires were made available in a free public database intended to serve as a resource for research on the immune response to SARS-CoV-2. The samples were drawn from two sources: the first 160 participants of the ongoing ImmuneRACE study, and over 1,000 subjects contributed by 6 global collaborators. The sample metadata nearly always contained a de-identified subject ID, COVID-19 status, age in years and sex. HLA class I and class II types, where available, came from metadata supplied by the sample provider rather than from assay-based typing. Beyond this particular receptor, the publication reports: The amount of clinical and demographic metadata varied by source and participant and was provided uncurated.

The collaborating institutions used their own protocols to collect whole blood in K2EDTA tubes. For TCRbeta analysis, collaborators shipped samples as frozen whole blood, isolated PBMCs, or DNA extracted from either of those sample types. V has 8 bases trimmed and J has 7 bases trimmed; junction bases matching no gene number 16. The CDR1 and CDR2 encoded by the germline V gene are SNHLY and FYNNEI. The CDR3 numbers 16 residues from cysteine through phenylalanine. Here the CDR3 DNA is all that survives: 48 bases in frame from base 1. TCRbeta CDR3 regions were amplified from genomic DNA by means of the immunoSEQ Assay, a bias-controlled multiplex PCR. As for the original processing: The number of nucleated cells in each sample was estimated by amplification of reference gene primers within the assay. Sequence reads were collapsed and filtered to measure the absolute abundance of every unique TCRbeta CDR3 rearrangement. Productive Simpson clonality was computed per sample as the square root of Simpson's diversity index over productive rearrangements. TCRdb mirrors the immuneACCESS table, restricted to in-frame sequences. Some clones are absent from its copies; in checked studies, under half trace to an unresolved V gene, and the reason for the others is unknown. V and J calls and clone size are copied from that table; D and trimming were computed from the DNA. The sample table shows tens of thousands of clones, and roughly 87% are seen once. The ten largest make up 15% to 20% of the sample.

The receptor chain draws on TRBV2 and TRBJ2-1, and TRBD2 matches 8 of the central bases. The sequence derives from a human donor with active COVID-19. The donor label of this sample is uncertain. Sequenced input: peripheral blood. This receptor has the CDR3 CASSGGSGGALNEQFF. The DNA sequence is TGTGCCAGCTCTGGGGGGAGCGGGGGTGCCTTAAATGAGCAGTTCTTC.